This TCR beta chain was sequenced in a study of beta chain features in type 1 diabetes (dated by TCRdb to 2017 to 2018). Regarding the research as a whole: Mean age, gender distribution, total cell number and subset yield were not different between patients and healthy donors. A total of some 100,000,000 sorted cells were examined across all samples, and the number of cells per subset was strongly correlated with RNA yield. The study compared the TCRB repertoires of sorted circulating CD4+ T cell subsets in recently diagnosed type 1 diabetes patients with those in matched healthy donors. Whereas all 30 or so donors provided naive and central memory subsets, regulatory and stem cell-like memory subsets were isolated from just 8 patients and roughly eight healthy donors.

With regard to this clone: The specificity of this receptor is unknown. No qualities accompany the bases; no much larger clone lies one base away.

The High Capacity cDNA Reverse Transcription Kit was used to reverse transcribe all of the isolated RNA, meaning that expressed TCRB transcripts were what got sequenced. Deep immunoSEQ sequencing was performed on naive, central memory and regulatory T cell samples, with an average of roughly 3.5 million total reads per sample. Sorted cells were lysed in RLT buffer and RNA was extracted with DNase-treated RNeasy Micro or Mini kits, depending on cell number. To prevent cross-contamination, each cell subset was processed individually, whereas patient and healthy donor samples were processed jointly. The immunoSEQ multiplex PCR was used to amplify TCRB sequences from cDNA, generating 87-bp fragments that spanned the CDR3 region. Sequencing of the amplicons was performed on the Illumina HiSeq platform. For the original study's pipeline: PCR bias was computationally corrected using synthetic template baselines, reads within Hamming distance 2 were collapsed, and singletons that could not be merged were discarded. Reads were aligned against IMGT to assign V, D and J genes, CDR3 length and insertions or deletions at six rearrangement sites. Within each subset, clonotype counts were normalized to the number of sorted cells before true diversity and Gini coefficients were calculated with the tcR R package. Repertoire sharing was quantified using the overlap coefficient calculated on TCRB nucleotide sequences. This immuneACCESS table, as held by TCRdb, lists in-frame sequences with V and J called but not all clones. Of the missing ones, under half trace to an unresolved V gene in checked studies; the others have no known cause. Clone size and the V and J calls come from that table; the DNA yielded D and trimming. The sample table contains 60,000 or so clones; only one count was recorded for around half of them. The top ten clonotypes cover about 2.4% of the sample.

From each donor, a single peripheral blood sample of approximately 110 mL on average was drawn into heparinised tubes. A BD FACSAria II and a panel including CD45RO, CCR7, CD25, CD127, CD95 and CD27 were used to sort naive, central memory, regulatory and stem cell-like memory CD4+ T cells. All sorted populations exceeded 95% purity. PBMCs were isolated immediately by Lymphoprep density gradient centrifugation and stained directly without culture. Samples were stained and sorted in pairs, with one healthy donor and one patient per experiment, so that batch effects were minimized. The full study reports these points: Because cDNA was sequenced instead of genomic DNA, highly expressing activated cells could be over-represented, though the groups showed no difference in activation or CD3 levels. Only small numbers of individuals were included in the HLA sub-analyses, which left unresolved whether HLA type had any influence on TCRB rearrangement. PCR may preferentially amplify shorter templates, but because patient and control samples were amplified and corrected together, any resulting skew would affect both groups equally. In all four CD4+ subsets, TCRB CDR3 length was moderately but significantly shorter in type 1 diabetes patients. Patients with type 1 diabetes made fewer insertions and deleted more nucleotides at VDJ recombination sites, implying thymic rearrangement abnormalities. Naive, central memory and regulatory TCRB repertoires appeared to be more similar among patients than among healthy donors.

The TCR was taken from a woman in her thirties or forties with type 1 diabetes. Sequencing was carried out using Tregs from blood. The sample's cell subset or site label is to be understood as: regulatory CD4+ T cells.

The CDR3 protein sequence reads: CAIKTADFAYGYTF. The sequence in DNA is TGTGCCATCAAGACGGCGGACTTCGCCTATGGCTACACCTTC. The sequence is built from TRBV10-3 and TRBJ1-2, with no D gene named confidently. Between the V and J ends, shortened by 7 bases and 4 bases respectively, the junction contains 16 bases. The CDR3 runs 14 amino acids, cysteine and phenylalanine included. Only CDR3 DNA remains: 42 bases, in frame from the first base. The germline V gene supplies CDR1 ENHRY and CDR2 SYGVKD.